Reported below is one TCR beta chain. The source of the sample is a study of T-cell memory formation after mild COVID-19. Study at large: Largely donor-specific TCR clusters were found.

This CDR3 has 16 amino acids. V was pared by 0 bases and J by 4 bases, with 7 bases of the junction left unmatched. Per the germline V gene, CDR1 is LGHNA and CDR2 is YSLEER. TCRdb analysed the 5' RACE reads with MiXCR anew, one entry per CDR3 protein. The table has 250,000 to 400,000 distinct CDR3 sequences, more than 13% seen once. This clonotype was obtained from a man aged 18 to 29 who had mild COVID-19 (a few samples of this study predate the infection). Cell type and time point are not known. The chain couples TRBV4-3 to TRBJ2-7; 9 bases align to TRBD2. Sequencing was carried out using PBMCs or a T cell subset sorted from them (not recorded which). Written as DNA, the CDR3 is TGCGCCAGCAGCCAAGATCACCCAGCGGGGGGATACGAGCAGTACTTC. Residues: CASSQDHPAGGYEQYF.